These T cell receptor beta chains were read from a single sample in a study of T cell responses to AZD1222 COVID-19 vaccine. The repertoire was sequenced with immunoSEQ multiplex PCR; TCRdb's copy has only in-frame clones and lacks some. The sample lists about 150,000 clones, around 93% occurring once. The sequencing here drew on peripheral blood, taken 28 days after the second AZD1222 dose. The receptor set was obtained from an adult who received the AZD1222 COVID-19 vaccine. CDR3s include the opening cysteine and the closing phenylalanine or tryptophan. The D gene is left open where the match is weak. Rows may omit the clone size; those that give it use once, few, many or a size class.

v_call: TRBV27; j_call: TRBJ2-5; clone_size: NA; d_call: TRBD1; cdr3_nt: TGTGCCAGCAGTTTTCGCGGGCAGGGGGAAGAGACCCAGTACTTC; cdr3_aa: CASSFRGQGEETQYF
v_call: TRBV6-5; j_call: TRBJ2-2; clone_size: NA; d_call: NA; cdr3_nt: TGTGCCAGCAGTTCCACCAGGGCCGGGGAGCTGTTTTTT; cdr3_aa: CASSSTRAGELFF
v_call: TRBV19; j_call: TRBJ1-5; clone_size: NA; d_call: TRBD1; cdr3_nt: TGTGCCACCCAGGACAGGGAAAATCAGCCCCAGCATTTT; cdr3_aa: CATQDRENQPQHF
v_call: TRBV6-6; j_call: TRBJ1-3; clone_size: NA; d_call: TRBD1; cdr3_nt: TGTGCCTCACGGACAGGGTCCGGAAACACCATATATTTT; cdr3_aa: CASRTGSGNTIYF
v_call: TRBV5-6; j_call: TRBJ1-5; clone_size: NA; d_call: TRBD1; cdr3_nt: TGTGCCAGCAGCTTGGGGACAGGGAATAGCAATCAGCCCCAGCATTTT; cdr3_aa: CASSLGTGNSNQPQHF
v_call: TRBV14; j_call: TRBJ2-3; clone_size: NA; d_call: NA; cdr3_nt: TGTGCCAGCAGCCAAGGGGGATCAGATACGCAGTATTTT; cdr3_aa: CASSQGGSDTQYF
v_call: TRBV19; j_call: TRBJ1-4; clone_size: NA; d_call: TRBD1; cdr3_nt: TGTGCCAGTAGTAACCAGGGGGTTAATGAAAAACTGTTTTTT; cdr3_aa: CASSNQGVNEKLFF
v_call: TRBV5-1; j_call: TRBJ2-1; clone_size: NA; d_call: NA; cdr3_nt: TGCGCCAGCAGCTTGACGGGGTGGGGCCGAATCAATGAGCAGTTCTTC; cdr3_aa: CASSLTGWGRINEQFF
v_call: TRBV11-3; j_call: TRBJ2-5; clone_size: once; d_call: NA; cdr3_nt: TGTGCCAGCAGCTTAGGCGGGGCGCTTAGGGGGCAAGAGACCCAGTACTTC; cdr3_aa: CASSLGGALRGQETQYF
v_call: TRBV6-1; j_call: TRBJ2-7; clone_size: NA; d_call: TRBD2; cdr3_nt: TGTGCCAGCAGTGACAGACTTAGCGGGGCGAGTGAGCAGTACTTC; cdr3_aa: CASSDRLSGASEQYF
v_call: TRBV7-9; j_call: TRBJ1-5; clone_size: NA; d_call: NA; cdr3_nt: TGTGCCCTCGACAGCCCAGGCCAGATCAATCAGCCCCAGCATTTT; cdr3_aa: CALDSPGQINQPQHF
v_call: TRBV5-5; j_call: TRBJ1-1; clone_size: NA; d_call: NA; cdr3_nt: TGTGCCAGCAGCTCTGGAGTGGAGGGCACTGAAGCTTTCTTT; cdr3_aa: CASSSGVEGTEAFF
v_call: TRBV24-1; j_call: TRBJ2-1; clone_size: once; d_call: NA; cdr3_nt: TGTGCCACCAGCTGGGATGTTGGCAATGAGCAGTTCTTC; cdr3_aa: CATSWDVGNEQFF
v_call: TRBV7-9; j_call: TRBJ2-4; clone_size: NA; d_call: NA; cdr3_nt: TGTGCCAGCAGCCTGGCCGGGACTCCGAAAAACATTCAGTACTTC; cdr3_aa: CASSLAGTPKNIQYF
v_call: TRBV2; j_call: TRBJ2-7; clone_size: NA; d_call: TRBD2; cdr3_nt: TGTGCCAGCAAGGGCCTCTGGCTAGCGGGAAAAATCTACGAGCAGTACTTC; cdr3_aa: CASKGLWLAGKIYEQYF
v_call: TRBV9; j_call: TRBJ2-5; clone_size: NA; d_call: TRBD2; cdr3_nt: TGTGCCAGCAGCTCCCCTCTGGGGCGGGGGGGCGGAGAGACCCAGTACTTC; cdr3_aa: CASSSPLGRGGGETQYF
v_call: TRBV6-5; j_call: TRBJ2-7; clone_size: NA; d_call: TRBD2; cdr3_nt: TGTGCCAGCAGTTACTCGACCCTAGCGGGAGAGCAGTACTTC; cdr3_aa: CASSYSTLAGEQYF
v_call: TRBV5-5; j_call: TRBJ1-2; clone_size: few; d_call: NA; cdr3_nt: TGTGCCAGCAGCCCGACAGATTCCTATGGCTACACCTTC; cdr3_aa: CASSPTDSYGYTF
v_call: TRBV19; j_call: TRBJ1-3; clone_size: NA; d_call: TRBD1; cdr3_nt: TGTGCCAGTACCCTGGGACAGGGGACGAGAAACACCATATATTTT; cdr3_aa: CASTLGQGTRNTIYF
v_call: TRBV6-1; j_call: TRBJ2-6; clone_size: NA; d_call: NA; cdr3_nt: TGTGCCAGCAGTGAGGGTGGGGCCAACGTCCTGACTTTC; cdr3_aa: CASSEGGANVLTF
v_call: TRBV12-3/TRBV12-4; j_call: TRBJ1-4; clone_size: NA; d_call: NA; cdr3_nt: TGTGCCAGCAGACGACTGAATGAAAAACTGTTTTTT; cdr3_aa: CASRRLNEKLFF
v_call: TRBV25-1; j_call: TRBJ1-4; clone_size: NA; d_call: NA; cdr3_nt: TGTGCCAGCAGTGAATATGAGGGGAACTATGAAAAACTGTTTTTT; cdr3_aa: CASSEYEGNYEKLFF
v_call: TRBV18; j_call: TRBJ1-3; clone_size: NA; d_call: NA; cdr3_nt: TGTGCCAGCTCACCACCCGGAGGAAACAGAAACACCATATATTTT; cdr3_aa: CASSPPGGNRNTIYF
v_call: TRBV24-1; j_call: TRBJ2-1; clone_size: NA; d_call: TRBD2; cdr3_nt: TGTGCCACCAGTGATTTTGTCGGGACTAGCGGAACCTACAATGAGCAGTTCTTC; cdr3_aa: CATSDFVGTSGTYNEQFF
v_call: TRBV29-1; j_call: TRBJ1-2; clone_size: NA; d_call: TRBD1; cdr3_nt: TGCAGCGTTAGTAGGACAGGCGAGAACTATGGCTACACCTTC; cdr3_aa: CSVSRTGENYGYTF
v_call: TRBV5-1; j_call: TRBJ2-1; clone_size: NA; d_call: NA; cdr3_nt: TGCGCCAGCAGGACAGAGGTTAGAGATGAGCAGTTCTTC; cdr3_aa: CASRTEVRDEQFF
v_call: TRBV5-4; j_call: TRBJ2-4; clone_size: NA; d_call: TRBD2; cdr3_nt: TGTGCCAGCAGCTTCGGGGGCGGGGGGCTAGCCAAAAACATTCAGTACTTC; cdr3_aa: CASSFGGGGLAKNIQYF
v_call: TRBV19; j_call: TRBJ2-3; clone_size: NA; d_call: TRBD2; cdr3_nt: TGTGCCAGCGGACTAGCGGGAGCAGATACGCAGTATTTT; cdr3_aa: CASGLAGADTQYF
v_call: TRBV19; j_call: TRBJ1-2; clone_size: NA; d_call: NA; cdr3_nt: TGTGCCAGTAGCGCCAGTAAGTCCTATGGCTACACCTTC; cdr3_aa: CASSASKSYGYTF
v_call: TRBV5-6; j_call: TRBJ2-3; clone_size: NA; d_call: NA; cdr3_nt: TGTGCCAGCAGCTTCCAGGCATTGCCAGATACGCAGTATTTT; cdr3_aa: CASSFQALPDTQYF
v_call: TRBV9; j_call: TRBJ2-1; clone_size: NA; d_call: NA; cdr3_nt: TGTGCCAGCAGCGTACAATCTATAGCCGGTAATGAGCAGTTCTTC; cdr3_aa: CASSVQSIAGNEQFF
v_call: TRBV5-1; j_call: TRBJ1-2; clone_size: NA; d_call: NA; cdr3_nt: TGCGCCAGCAGCTTGACGGCTTCATTGGGGGGTGGCTACACCTTC; cdr3_aa: CASSLTASLGGGYTF
v_call: TRBV27; j_call: TRBJ2-1; clone_size: NA; d_call: NA; cdr3_nt: TGTGCCAGTGCAACCCCCAAAGGGGAGACCTATTATTACAATGAGCAGTTCTTC; cdr3_aa: CASATPKGETYYYNEQFF
v_call: TRBV11-2; j_call: TRBJ2-7; clone_size: NA; d_call: TRBD2; cdr3_nt: TGTGCCAGCTGCCCACGGGCGGGAGCCTACGAGCAGTACTTC; cdr3_aa: CASCPRAGAYEQYF
v_call: TRBV7-2; j_call: TRBJ1-6; clone_size: few; d_call: TRBD1; cdr3_nt: TGTGCCGCGCGGGGGGAGGGGGCTTCACCCCTCCACTTT; cdr3_aa: CAARGEGASPLHF
v_call: TRBV27; j_call: TRBJ1-5; clone_size: NA; d_call: NA; cdr3_nt: TGTGCCAGCAGTATTTATGACGGCCAGCCCCAGCATTTT; cdr3_aa: CASSIYDGQPQHF
v_call: TRBV30; j_call: TRBJ2-7; clone_size: NA; d_call: NA; cdr3_nt: TGTGCCTGGAGTGTACCTGAGGGTACGAAGTACTTC; cdr3_aa: CAWSVPEGTKYF
v_call: TRBV19; j_call: TRBJ1-6; clone_size: NA; d_call: NA; cdr3_nt: TGTGCCAGTAGGACCACACAGGGCTCGGGTTCACCCCTCCACTTT; cdr3_aa: CASRTTQGSGSPLHF